Detailed here is one TCR beta chain. The antigen is unknown. These data are taken from a study of shared clonotypes between healthy human individuals. The study, taken as a whole, reports: Memory subsets had estimated richness that was generally smaller than that of naive subsets.

V shed 1 base, J shed 0 bases, and the junction held 6 bases outside the gene matches. Germline V gives CDR1 SEHNR, CDR2 FQNEAQ (reference sequence). The CDR3 is made up of 18 amino acids. Splitting of each subset's genomic DNA was done evenly across several immunoSEQ plates. For sorted subsets, 150 to 200 ng DNA per replicate equaled 30,000 or so T cell genomes. Measured with immunoSEQ multiplex PCR; TCRdb has only the in-frame clones, and not every one. Of about a million clones detected, 60% to 85% appear once; the ten largest clones hold nearly 1.5%. The chain links TRBV7-9 to TRBJ2-1; 10 positions agree with TRBD2. The clonotype was recovered from a man aged 18 to 30 in good health. The sample consisted of memory CD4+ T cells sorted from blood. Subset denoted: CD45RA-negative fraction. The DNA for the CDR3 is TGTGCCAGCAGCTTAGTACTAGCGGGGACGAGCTCCTACAATGAGCAGTTCTTC. It encodes CASSLVLAGTSSYNEQFF.